What follows is one T cell receptor (beta chain) and its context. This sample was taken from a study of blood T cell repertoires in COVID-19. The wider study: COVID-19 samples collected from the United States, Italy and Spain covered acute and convalescent phases. PBMCs, B-cell-depleted T cells, or T cells provided the cDNA or gDNA that made up the material.

The data were produced by immunoSEQ multiplex PCR, yet TCRdb's version contains in-frame clones alone and is incomplete. This table holds fewer than 250,000 clones, around four fifths found once. Trimming stripped 5 bases from V and 1 base from J, with 15 bases between. Germline-derived CDR1 and CDR2 are SGHRS and YFSETQ. CDR3 length: 16 residues. The source is a human donor in a cohort sampled during active COVID-19. V is TRBV5-1 and J is TRBJ2-2, with a possible D match to TRBD1 (6 bases). Sequencing used peripheral blood. The CDR3 here is CASRTGNSLNTGELFF. DNA of the CDR3: TGCGCCAGCAGAACAGGGAACTCACTGAACACCGGGGAGCTGTTTTTT.